These 10 T cell receptor beta chains were all obtained from the same sample, sequenced in a study of blood T cell repertoires in COVID-19. This table comes from immunoSEQ multiplex PCR, and its TCRdb copy is limited to in-frame clones, with some not included. Counted here are 200,000 to 250,000 clones, around 83% occurring once; the ten biggest clones make up approximately 6.5%. Sequenced: PBMCs or T cells enriched from blood (not recorded which). Receptors were obtained from a woman in her thirties or forties who had recovered from COVID-19.

The rearrangement joins TRBV6-4 to TRBJ1-5; D gene ambiguous. The ends were cut back, 4 bases at V and 4 bases at J, with 8 bases in the middle. This CDR3 has 13 amino acids. CDR1 is MRHNA, CDR2 SNTAGT, per germline. The CDR3 sequence is CASSAQANQPQHF. The CDR3, as DNA: TGTGCCAGCAGTGCCCAGGCTAATCAGCCCCAGCATTTT.

In its sample, this clone was seen a few times. The rearrangement links TRBV30 to TRBJ2-2, with TRBD2 matching 10 bases. The CDR3 totals 16 residues. Looked up from germline, CDR1 is GTSNPN and CDR2 is SVGIG (reference sequence). V shed 1 base and J 7 bases; nucleotides not matched to a gene: 9. The CDR3 here is CAWSGASGSFGGELFF. The CDR3 bases are TGTGCCTGGAGTGGGGCTAGCGGGAGTTTCGGCGGGGAGCTGTTTTTT.

This chain links TRBV5-1 with TRBJ1-4, with no clear D. The CDR3 consists of 14 residues. Germline loops: CDR1 SGHRS, CDR2 YFSETQ. V lost 5 bases to trimming and J lost 8 bases, with 16 bases between them. The CDR3 here is CASRYTTGGEKLFF. The CDR3 nucleotides read TGCGCCAGCAGATATACCACGGGAGGCGAAAAACTGTTTTTT.

The gene calls are TRBV18 and TRBJ2-2; 7 bases map to TRBD2. CDR3 size: 16 residues. V was clipped by 6 bases and J by 0 bases; unmatched bases: 7. Looked up from germline, CDR1 is KGHSH and CDR2 is LQKENI. Here the CDR3 DNA reads TGTGCCAGCTCCTTTGACCTAGCGGCGAACACCGGGGAGCTGTTTTTT. This sequence encodes CASSFDLAANTGELFF.

The rearrangement uses TRBV4-2 and TRBJ2-3, with D unclear. V was cut by 1 base and J by 6 bases, with 11 bases left in between. The germline V gene encodes CDR1 LGHNA and CDR2 YNFKEQ. The CDR3 is made up of 14 amino acids. This CDR3 reads CASSQGGTLDTQYF. CDR3 DNA: TGTGCCAGCAGCCAAGGCGGCACCCTGGATACGCAGTATTTT.

The J gene is TRBJ2-7, the V gene TRBV3-1 (or the pseudogene TRBV3-2); 13 positions agree with TRBD2. V shed 5 bases and J 4 bases; nucleotides not matched to a gene: 2. The CDR3 is 14 amino acids. In germline, CDR1 is LGHDT, CDR2 YNNKEL (reference sequence). CDR3 residues: CASSLGLAGYEQYV. CDR3 DNA: TGTGCCAGCAGCTTGGGACTAGCGGGATACGAGCAGTACGTC.

V and J are TRBV5-4 and TRBJ1-3; D gene uncertain. The ends were cut back, 2 bases at V and 4 bases at J, with 7 bases in the middle. This CDR3 has 13 residues. Looked up from germline, CDR1 is SGHNT and CDR2 is YYREEE (reference sequence). The CDR3 here is CASSLGGGNTIYF. CDR3 in DNA: TGTGCCAGCAGCTTAGGCGGAGGAAACACCATATATTTT.

The chain recombines TRBV11-2 with TRBJ2-3; 7 bases fit TRBD2. Germline CDR1 is SGHAT and CDR2 is FQNNGV. The CDR3 sequence is 13 residues long. V lost 5 bases, J lost 4 bases, and 3 bases stayed unmatched. This CDR3 reads CASSARGADTQYF. The CDR3 DNA sequence: TGTGCCAGCAGCGCACGGGGGGCAGATACGCAGTATTTT.

The rearrangement joins TRBV5-6 to TRBJ2-7, with 8 bases matching TRBD2. The CDR3 spans 14 residues. Germline loops: CDR1 SGHDT, CDR2 YYEEEE. With 4 bases clipped from V and 7 bases from J, the junction kept 10 bases outside the gene matches. CDR3 residues: CASSRGRSPREQYV. CDR3 nucleotide sequence: TGTGCCAGCAGCCGCGGGAGGTCCCCTAGGGAGCAGTACGTC.

This chain uses TRBV10-3 with TRBJ1-1; D might be TRBD1 (5 bases). This CDR3 has 12 residues. In germline, CDR1 is ENHRY, CDR2 SYGVKD. The V and J ends lost 9 bases and 6 bases respectively, with 14 bases between them. Here the CDR3 reads CAISRVDSEAFF. The CDR3 region has the DNA TGTGCCATTTCCAGGGTTGATTCTGAAGCTTTCTTT.